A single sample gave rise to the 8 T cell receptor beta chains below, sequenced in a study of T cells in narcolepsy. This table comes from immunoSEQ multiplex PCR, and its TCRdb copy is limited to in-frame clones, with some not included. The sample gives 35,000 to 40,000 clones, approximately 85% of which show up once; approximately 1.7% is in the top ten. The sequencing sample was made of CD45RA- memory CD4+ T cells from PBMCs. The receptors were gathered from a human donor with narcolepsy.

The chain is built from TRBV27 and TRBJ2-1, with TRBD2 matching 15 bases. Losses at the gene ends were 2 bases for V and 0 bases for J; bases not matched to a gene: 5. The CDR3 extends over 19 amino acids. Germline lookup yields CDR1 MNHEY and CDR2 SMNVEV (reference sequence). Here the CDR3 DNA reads TGTGCCAGCAGTTTAGGCGGACTAGCGGGGGGGGGCTCCTACAATGAGCAGTTCTTC. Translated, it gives CASSLGGLAGGGSYNEQFF.

The CDR3 is CASSLKGSGEQFF. CDR3 bases: TGTGCCAGCAGCTTGAAGGGGTCGGGTGAGCAGTTCTTC. The chain carries TRBV7-7 and TRBJ2-1, with D possibly being TRBD1 (5 bases). V gave up 3 bases and J gave up 9 bases, with 12 bases separating them. Germline-derived CDR1 and CDR2 are SSHAT and FNYEAQ (reference sequence). There are 13 residues in the CDR3.

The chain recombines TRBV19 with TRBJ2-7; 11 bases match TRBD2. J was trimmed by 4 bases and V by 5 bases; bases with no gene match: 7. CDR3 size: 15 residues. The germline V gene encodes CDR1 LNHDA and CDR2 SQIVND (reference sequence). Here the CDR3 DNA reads TGTGCCAGTAGTGTTGGGGGACTAGCGGCATACGAGCAGTACTTC. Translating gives CASSVGGLAAYEQYF.

The CDR3 is CASSLQQGNTEAFF. CDR3 nucleotide sequence: TGTGCCAGCAGCTTACAGCAGGGAAACACTGAAGCTTTCTTT. The chain employs TRBV11-2 and TRBJ1-1, with a weak D call TRBD1 (5 bases). Germline CDR1 is SGHAT and CDR2 is FQNNGV. Trimming took off 2 bases at V and 2 bases at J, with 9 bases between the two ends. The CDR3 consists of 14 residues. Variable domain in full (rest from reference TRBV11-2 and TRBJ1-1): EAGVAQSPRYKIIEKRQSVAFWCNPISGHATLYWYQQILGQGPKLLIQFQNNGVVDDSQLPKDRFSAERLKGVDSTLKIQPAKLEDSAVYLCASSLQQGNTEAFFGQGTRLTVV.

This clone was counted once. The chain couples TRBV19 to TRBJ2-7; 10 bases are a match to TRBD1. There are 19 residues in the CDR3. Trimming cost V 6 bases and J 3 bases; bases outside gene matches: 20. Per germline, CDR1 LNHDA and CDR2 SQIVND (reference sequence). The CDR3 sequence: CASSPAGTGDPWGDYEQYF. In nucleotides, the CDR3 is TGTGCCAGTAGCCCGGCCGGGACAGGGGACCCCTGGGGTGACTACGAGCAGTACTTC.

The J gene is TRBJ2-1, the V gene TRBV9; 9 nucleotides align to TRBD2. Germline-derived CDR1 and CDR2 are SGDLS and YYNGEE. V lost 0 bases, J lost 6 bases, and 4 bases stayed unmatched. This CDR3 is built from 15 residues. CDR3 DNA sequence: TGTGCCAGCAGCGTAGGACCGCGGGGGGGCAATGAGCAGTTCTTC. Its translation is CASSVGPRGGNEQFF.

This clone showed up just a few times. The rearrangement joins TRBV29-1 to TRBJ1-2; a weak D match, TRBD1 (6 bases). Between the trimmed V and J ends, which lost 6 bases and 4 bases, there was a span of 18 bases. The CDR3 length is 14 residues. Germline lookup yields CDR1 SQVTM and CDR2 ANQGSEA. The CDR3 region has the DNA TGCAGCGTGACCGGGGACACCCGGCGCTATGGCTACACCTTC. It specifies CSVTGDTRRYGYTF.

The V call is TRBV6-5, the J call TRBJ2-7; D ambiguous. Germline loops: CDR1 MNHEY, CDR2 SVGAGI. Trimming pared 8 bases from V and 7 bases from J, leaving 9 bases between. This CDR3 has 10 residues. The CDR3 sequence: CASGTMEQYF. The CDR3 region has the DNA TGTGCCAGCGGCACTATGGAGCAGTACTTC.